This T cell receptor (beta chain) was identified during a study of shared clonotypes between healthy human individuals. The overall study: CD4 naive and memory got three plates each, CD8 naive two, CD8 memory one.

CDR3 size: 12 residues. Germline values: CDR1 SGHDN, CDR2 FVKESK. Findings and caveats of the study: Rarefaction exposed incomplete sorted-subset sequencing despite large depth.

Concerning this clone: Antigen: not known. A junction boundary mismatches the germline segment, possibly from a read error.

The material for each subset, its genomic DNA, was split evenly across several immunoSEQ plates. TCRdb keeps only in-frame clones here, not all; method: immunoSEQ multiplex PCR. The repertoire includes fewer than 1.8 million clones, about 98.5% of them detected once, and 0.3% to 0.45% sits in the top ten. The sequencing sample was made of naive CD4+ T cells sorted from blood. Subset noted: CD45RA+ positively selected. This TCR came from a man under 40 in good health. This chain joins TRBV14 and TRBJ2-3; D perhaps matches TRBD2 (6 bases). Written as DNA, the CDR3 is TGTGCCAGCAGCCAAGGGGACTGGTCTTCGGATTTT. Translation gives CASSQGDWSSDF.